The 21 T cell receptor beta chains below come from one sample, sequenced in a study of shared clonotypes between healthy human individuals. TCRdb's table, derived via immunoSEQ multiplex PCR, lists solely in-frame clones and lacks some. This table holds roughly 700,000 clones, around 72% found once. Sequenced material: memory CD4+ T cells sorted from blood. Subset reported: CD45RA-negative fraction. The receptors were sampled from a woman under 40 in good health.

This clone appeared a few times. The chain couples TRBV19 to TRBJ1-2, with 7 nucleotides matching TRBD1. In germline, CDR1 is LNHDA, CDR2 SQIVND (reference sequence). The junction had 14 bases not matched to a gene; V was cut back by 5 bases and J by 5 bases. The CDR3 has 16 residues. The CDR3 protein is CASSRTGVQTSYGYTF. The CDR3 DNA reads TGTGCCAGTAGTCGTACAGGGGTACAAACTTCATATGGCTACACCTTC.

The chain uses TRBV5-4 and TRBJ1-1; D not resolved. V lost 3 bases, J lost 3 bases, and 9 bases lay in between. Germline V lookup: CDR1 SGHNT, CDR2 YYREEE (reference sequence). The length of the CDR3 is 13 residues. The CDR3 DNA reads as TGTGCCAGCAGCTCCAGACGGGACACTGAAGCTTTCTTT. Its protein product is CASSSRRDTEAFF.

The J gene is TRBJ2-7, the V gene TRBV2; D is ambiguous. The CDR3 is made up of 11 amino acids. The V and J ends lost 7 bases and 6 bases respectively, with 10 bases between them. Looked up from germline, CDR1 is SNHLY and CDR2 is FYNNEI. In DNA form, the CDR3 reads TGTGCCAGCACGTCAATAGGCGAGCAGTACTTC. This sequence encodes CASTSIGEQYF.

This clone was counted many times. The chain recombines TRBV4-2 with TRBJ1-4; 9 bases are shared with TRBD1. J was trimmed by 2 bases and V by 2 bases; bases with no gene match: 3. CDR1 and CDR2 from the germline V gene are LGHNA and YNFKEQ. The CDR3 extends over 16 amino acids. CDR3 DNA: TGTGCCAGCAGCCAAAGGACAGGGGTGACTAATGAAAAACTGTTTTTT. Translating gives CASSQRTGVTNEKLFF.

The genes are TRBV19 and TRBJ2-2, with a weak D call TRBD1 (5 bases). Germline CDR1 LNHDA, CDR2 SQIVND (reference sequence). V gave up 7 bases and J gave up 2 bases, with 14 bases separating them. The CDR3 sequence is 15 residues long. In nucleotides, the CDR3 is TGTGCCAGTATGCCTCGTAGGGGAAACACCGGGGAGCTGTTTTTT. This codes for CASMPRRGNTGELFF. The whole variable domain, remainder taken from reference TRBV19 and TRBJ2-2, is DGGITQSPKYLFRKEGQNVTLSCEQNLNHDAMYWYRQDPGQGLRLIYYSQIVNDFQKGDIAEGYSVSREKKESFPLTVTSAQKNPTAFYLCASMPRRGNTGELFFGEGSRLTVL.

V is TRBV4-1 and J is TRBJ1-5; no firm D call. Germline assignment: CDR1 MGHRA and CDR2 YSYEKL. The CDR3 runs 14 residues. Trimming left V 6 bases short and J 6 bases short, with 15 bases between. As DNA, the CDR3 is TGCGCCAGCAGTGGCCCAGAGGGAGGTCAGCCCCAGCATTTT. It specifies CASSGPEGGQPQHF.

The chain links TRBV27 to TRBJ2-5, with 8 bases fitting TRBD1. This CDR3 is 16 amino acids long. The V segment lost 8 bases and the J segment 5 bases; nucleotides outside the gene matches: 16. Germline CDR1 and CDR2: MNHEY and SMNVEV (reference sequence). The CDR3 sequence is CASAGQGFSFRETQYF. In DNA, the CDR3 is TGTGCCAGCGCCGGACAGGGCTTTTCATTCAGGGAGACCCAGTACTTC.

The chain links TRBV19 to TRBJ2-3, with TRBD2 matching 12 bases. The CDR3 is made up of 17 amino acids. Looked up from germline, CDR1 is LNHDA and CDR2 is SQIVND (reference sequence). After removal of 4 bases from V and 6 bases from J, the junction contained 11 bases not matched to a gene. CDR3 loop: CASSKLLTSGRPDTQYF. CDR3 DNA sequence: TGTGCCAGTAGTAAACTCTTGACTAGCGGGAGACCGGATACGCAGTATTTT.

This clone has a handful of counts. V and J are TRBV19 and TRBJ2-1, with D tentatively TRBD2 (6 bases). The length of the CDR3 is 14 residues. Germline V gives CDR1 LNHDA, CDR2 SQIVND (reference sequence). Trimming stripped 6 bases from V and 8 bases from J, with 17 bases between. This CDR3 reads CASRHTGSSDEQFF. CDR3 DNA: TGTGCCAGTAGACATACCGGGAGCAGTGATGAGCAGTTCTTC. The whole variable domain, filled in from reference TRBV19 and TRBJ2-1, reads DGGITQSPKYLFRKEGQNVTLSCEQNLNHDAMYWYRQDPGQGLRLIYYSQIVNDFQKGDIAEGYSVSREKKESFPLTVTSAQKNPTAFYLCASRHTGSSDEQFFGPGTRLTVL.

In its sample, this clone was seen many times. V is TRBV9 and J is TRBJ1-5; no firm D call. V gave up 1 base and J gave up 5 bases, with 13 bases separating them. This CDR3 comprises 15 residues. Germline V lookup: CDR1 SGDLS, CDR2 YYNGEE. The CDR3 loop is CASSVSLGIDQPQHF. For the CDR3, the DNA is TGTGCCAGCAGCGTATCTCTGGGAATAGATCAGCCCCAGCATTTT.

This clone was seen only once. The chain is built from TRBV5-1 and TRBJ1-1, with unresolved D. Germline V gene sequence: CDR1 SGHRS, CDR2 YFSETQ. There are 15 residues in the CDR3. The V and J ends lost 2 bases and 4 bases respectively, with 15 bases between them. The DNA for the CDR3 is TGCGCCAGCAGCTTAACGGGCGAGGGAGGCACTGAAGCTTTCTTT. Translated, it gives CASSLTGEGGTEAFF.

This chain connects TRBV23-1 to TRBJ1-5; D is possibly TRBD1 (5 bases). TRBV23-1 is assigned to the ORF class and has an uncertain function. This CDR3 comprises 15 residues. Trimming took 0 bases from V and 1 from J, leaving 7 bases between them. CDR3 sequence reads: CASSQSPGSNQPQHF. The CDR3 coding sequence is TGCGCCAGCAGTCAATCTCCAGGGAGCAATCAGCCCCAGCATTTT.

This clone occurred once. The chain carries TRBV4-1 and TRBJ2-2; D uncertain. V shed 1 base and J shed 7 bases, with 10 bases lying between them. This CDR3 is 14 amino acids long. Per the germline V gene, CDR1 is MGHRA and CDR2 is YSYEKL. The CDR3 loop reads CASSQAKLIGELFF. DNA of the CDR3: TGCGCCAGCAGCCAAGCTAAATTAATCGGGGAGCTGTTTTTT.

The chain carries TRBV5-1 and TRBJ1-4, with a weak D call TRBD1 (6 bases). V was trimmed by 4 bases and J by 8 bases, leaving 15 bases between them. The CDR3 sequence is 14 residues long. Germline values: CDR1 SGHRS, CDR2 YFSETQ. CDR3 residues: CASSRGEANEKLFF. The CDR3 coding sequence is TGCGCCAGCAGCAGGGGGGAAGCCAACGAAAAACTGTTTTTT.

This clone was found once. The J gene is TRBJ2-7, the V gene TRBV6-4; 9 nucleotides align to TRBD1. This CDR3 has 13 residues. Germline lookup yields CDR1 MRHNA and CDR2 SNTAGT. The ends lost 5 bases at V and 3 bases at J; junction bases unmatched: 2. The CDR3 region has the DNA TGTGCCAGCAGTCCGACAGGGGGCTACGAGCAGTACTTC. The encoded protein is CASSPTGGYEQYF.

This clone was detected only a few times. This CDR3 is also generated by other DNA sequences in the sample. This chain links TRBV25-1 with TRBJ2-2; D may match TRBD1 or TRBD2 (7 bases each). Per germline, CDR1 MGHDK and CDR2 SYGVNS. The CDR3 is 16 residues long. The ends were cut back, 3 bases at V and 0 bases at J, with 11 bases in the middle. The chain's CDR3 is CASSERGTANTGELFF. The CDR3 coding sequence is TGTGCCAGCAGTGAGCGGGGGACAGCGAACACCGGGGAGCTGTTTTTT.

Note on this clone: At the DNA level, this CDR3 is encoded by other sequences in the same sample as well. CDR3 sequence: CASSYSSGPYEQYF. For the CDR3, the DNA is TGTGCCAGCAGTTACTCGTCAGGCCCCTACGAGCAGTACTTC. The chain employs TRBV6-5 and TRBJ2-7; D gene ambiguous. CDR1 and CDR2 (germline): MNHEY, SVGAGI. The V gene lost 0 bases and the J gene lost 2 bases, with 8 bases spanning the gap. This CDR3 comprises 14 residues.

The chain uses TRBV5-6 and TRBJ1-2; D might be TRBD1 (6 bases). The germline V and J ends were trimmed by 4 bases and 8 bases, with 21 bases remaining between them. The CDR3 has 15 residues. Germline CDR1 SGHDT, CDR2 YYEEEE. CDR3 DNA: TGTGCCAGCAGCACAAGGACAGTACAAGCTGGCGGCTACACCTTC. Encoded protein: CASSTRTVQAGGYTF.

With regard to this clone: Additional DNA sequences in this sample encode the identical CDR3. The chain joins TRBV6-6 to TRBJ2-7; TRBD1 aligns across 9 bases. The CDR3 totals 15 residues. Germline CDR1 MNHNY, CDR2 SVGAGI (reference sequence). V shed 0 bases and J 0 bases; nucleotides not matched to a gene: 0. CDR3 loop: CASSYSGQGSYEQYF. The CDR3 nucleotides read TGTGCCAGCAGTTACTCGGGACAGGGCTCCTACGAGCAGTACTTC.

The chain joins TRBV6-5 to TRBJ1-1; 7 nucleotides match TRBD1. The CDR3 loop spans 15 amino acids. Germline V CDR1 and CDR2: MNHEY, SVGAGI. Trimming removed 6 bases from V and 1 base from J; junction bases left unmatched: 8. CDR3 sequence reads: CASSQPGGENTEAFF. The CDR3, as DNA: TGTGCCAGCAGCCAACCAGGGGGTGAGAACACTGAAGCTTTCTTT.

This clone has a single count. CDR3 region: CASSPVSAVNTEAFF. CDR3 nucleotide sequence: TGTGCCAGCTCACCAGTCTCAGCGGTGAACACTGAAGCTTTCTTT. V and J are TRBV18 and TRBJ1-1; D is uncertain. CDR3 length equals 15 residues. The V end was cut by 2 bases, the J end by 0 bases, with 10 bases between. Germline loops: CDR1 KGHSH, CDR2 LQKENI.